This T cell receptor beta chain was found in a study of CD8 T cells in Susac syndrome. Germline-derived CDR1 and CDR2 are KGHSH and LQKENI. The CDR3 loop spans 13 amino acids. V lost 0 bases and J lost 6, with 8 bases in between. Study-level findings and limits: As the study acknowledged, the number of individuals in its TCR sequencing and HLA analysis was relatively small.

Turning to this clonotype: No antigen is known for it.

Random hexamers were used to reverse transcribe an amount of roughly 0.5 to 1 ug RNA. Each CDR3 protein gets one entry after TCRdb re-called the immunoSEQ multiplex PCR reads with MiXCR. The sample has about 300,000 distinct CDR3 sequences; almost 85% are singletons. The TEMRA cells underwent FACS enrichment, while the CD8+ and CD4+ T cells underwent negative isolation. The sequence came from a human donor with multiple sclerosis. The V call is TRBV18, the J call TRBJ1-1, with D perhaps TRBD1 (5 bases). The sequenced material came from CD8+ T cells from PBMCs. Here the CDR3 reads CASSPPGVAEAFF. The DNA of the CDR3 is TGTGCCAGCTCACCACCAGGGGTAGCTGAAGCTTTCTTT.